The sequence of this T cell receptor beta chain was determined in a study of T cells in Graves' hyperthyroidism and ophthalmopathy. Study observations and caveats: Separating ophthalmopathy from stable hyperthyroidism was achieved by a 13 V-J model. In the blood, most expanded thyroid clonotypes above 0.001 appeared as well.

In the case of this clonotype: Its antigen is not known.

Every diagnosis used clinical symptoms, serum thyroxine and TRAb, thyroid ultrasound and orbital computed tomography. Under 12 ml fresh peripheral blood yielded the PBMCs. The CDR3 has 15 amino acids. Germline CDR1 is WSHSY and CDR2 is SAAADI. V lost 6 bases and J 4 bases, leaving 15 bases between the germline ends. The investigators amplified TCR beta CDR3 regions from RNA transcripts. The primer set for the first-round RT-PCR of the TCR CDR3 was HTBI. One entry per CDR3 protein results from TCRdb running MiXCR on the multiplex PCR reads. The data show about 560,000 distinct CDR3 sequences, over 15% seen once.

The J gene is TRBJ1-4, the V gene TRBV10-2, with D possibly TRBD1 on 5 matching bases. The sequenced material came from blood. The receptor was isolated from a woman between 18 and 29 years old with Graves' hyperthyroidism. In DNA form, the CDR3 reads TGCGCCAGCAGCGCTACCGGGACTTATAATGAAAAACTGTTTTTT. Amino acid sequence: CASSATGTYNEKLFF.